This T cell receptor (beta chain) was documented in a study of control samples from healthy donors and cancer patients. Sequencing used immunoSEQ multiplex PCR; TCRdb keeps in-frame clones, though not all of them. The sample contains 90,000 to 110,000 clones, 83% of which appear only once. This CDR3 contains 13 residues. Per the germline V gene, CDR1 is SGHTA and CDR2 is FQGTGA. Deletions cut 5 bases from V and 6 bases from J, with 8 bases between. The clonotype originates from a woman aged 45-65 years in good health. The V and J genes are TRBV7-3 and TRBJ1-6; D gene uncertain. The sample taken for sequencing was blood. The CDR3 nucleotides are TGTGCCAGCAGCCTAGGGTTTAATTCACCCCTCCACTTT. The encoded protein is CASSLGFNSPLHF.